The 14 T cell receptor beta chains given below trace back to one sample, sequenced in a study of PD-1 blockade in classical Hodgkin lymphoma. As to time point: cycle 4 day 1 (C4D1), after 6 weeks of nivolumab. Every one of the patients relapsed after autologous stem cell transplantation (brentuximab vedotin exposure was variable). Investigators isolated CD4+ T cells from thawed PBMCs through magnetic negative selection. Assay: immunoSEQ multiplex PCR; the TCRdb copy retains only in-frame clones and omits some. The table includes around 18,000 clones, 70% detected once. The sequencing used CD4+ T cells from blood, collected before the fourth cycle of nivolumab. These receptor sequences come from a human donor with classical Hodgkin lymphoma.

J is TRBJ1-2 and V is TRBV27; D not certain. In germline, CDR1 is MNHEY, CDR2 SMNVEV (reference sequence). V gave up 6 bases and J gave up 6 bases, with 23 bases separating them. This CDR3 spans 16 amino acids. CDR3 sequence reads: CASRSSLARSNDGYTF. The CDR3 DNA is TGTGCCAGCAGAAGTTCCCTGGCCCGATCAAACGATGGCTACACCTTC.

This chain uses TRBV7-2 with TRBJ2-7; tentatively, D is TRBD1 (6 bases). V lost 5 bases and J 2 bases, leaving 16 bases between the germline ends. The germline CDR1 and CDR2 sequences are SGHTA and FQGNSA. The length of the CDR3 is 15 residues. The CDR3 protein is CASSEATGLTYEQYF. CDR3 coding DNA: TGTGCCAGCAGCGAAGCGACAGGTTTAACCTACGAGCAGTACTTC. Drawing the rest from reference TRBV7-2 and TRBJ2-7, the complete variable domain is GAGVSQSPSNKVTEKGKDVELRCDPISGHTALYWYRQSLGQGLEFLIYFQGNSAPDKSGLPSDRFSAERTGGSVSTLTIQRTQQEDSAVYLCASSEATGLTYEQYFGPGTRLTVT.

The rearrangement uses TRBV5-5 and TRBJ2-1; a possible D gene is TRBD2 (5 bases). V was shortened by 2 bases and J by 10 bases, with 16 bases between the two germline ends. This CDR3 has 14 amino acids. Looked up from germline, CDR1 is SGHKS and CDR2 is YYEKEE (reference sequence). The CDR3 DNA is TGTGCCAGCAGCTTCCCCGGGATCCGCGGGGAGCAGTTCTTC. Protein: CASSFPGIRGEQFF.

The rearrangement links TRBV7-2 to TRBJ1-2; D gene unclear. There are 14 residues in the CDR3. Germline CDR1 reads SGHTA; CDR2 reads FQGNSA. Trimming shortened V by 1 base and J by 8 bases, and 14 bases separated the two germline ends. Here the CDR3 reads CASSLDRMRLGYTF. The CDR3 bases are TGTGCCAGCAGCTTAGATAGGATGCGCTTAGGCTACACCTTC. Full variable domain (remainder filled in from reference TRBV7-2 and TRBJ1-2): GAGVSQSPSNKVTEKGKDVELRCDPISGHTALYWYRQSLGQGLEFLIYFQGNSAPDKSGLPSDRFSAERTGGSVSTLTIQRTQQEDSAVYLCASSLDRMRLGYTFGSGTRLTVV.

The chain is built from TRBV4-3 and TRBJ2-7, with D unresolved. V was trimmed by 1 base and J by 6 bases, leaving 10 bases between them. Germline CDR1 is LGHNA and CDR2 is YSLEER. This CDR3 spans 13 amino acids. CDR3 sequence reads: CASSQVLPGEQYF. Written as DNA, the CDR3 is TGCGCCAGCAGCCAAGTGTTGCCGGGCGAGCAGTACTTC.

The chain recombines TRBV9 with TRBJ2-7; D gene uncertain. The CDR3 contains 14 residues. V shed 2 bases and J shed 3 bases, with 12 bases lying between them. Per germline, CDR1 SGDLS and CDR2 YYNGEE. DNA of the CDR3: TGTGCCAGCAGCGTGGCTCCGCAAGACTACGAGCAGTACTTC. Protein sequence: CASSVAPQDYEQYF.

The chain recombines TRBV30 with TRBJ2-1; D is uncertain. V lost 3 bases to trimming and J lost 1 base, with 1 base between them. The germline V gene has CDR1 GTSNPN and CDR2 SVGIG (reference sequence). This CDR3 is 11 amino acids long. CDR3 amino acids: CAWRSYNEQFF. The CDR3 DNA is TGTGCCTGGAGATCCTACAATGAGCAGTTCTTC.

This rearrangement joins TRBV5-1 to TRBJ2-7, with a tentative D call TRBD1 (5 bases). This CDR3 has 13 amino acids. The V end lost 4 bases, the J end lost 6 bases, and 14 bases lay between the germline ends. Germline lookup yields CDR1 SGHRS and CDR2 YFSETQ. The CDR3 nucleotides read TGCGCCAGCAGCACGGAGTCAGGGTTCGAGCAGTACTTC. This encodes CASSTESGFEQYF.

The chain recombines TRBV29-1 with TRBJ2-1; TRBD1 matches at 10 bases. The CDR3 spans 14 residues. Germline V gene sequence: CDR1 SQVTM, CDR2 ANQGSEA. The ends lost 6 bases at V and 5 bases at J; junction bases unmatched: 7. CDR3 nucleotide sequence: TGCAGCGTGAAGGACAGGGGGGAACACAATGAGCAGTTCTTC. Its translation: CSVKDRGEHNEQFF.

The chain employs TRBV2 and TRBJ1-2; maybe TRBD1 (5 bases). Germline V lookup: CDR1 SNHLY, CDR2 FYNNEI. This CDR3 comprises 16 residues. V lost 0 bases to trimming and J lost 4 bases, with 15 bases between them. The CDR3 coding sequence is TGTGCCAGCAGTGAAGCGCGCGGGGCGAAGTTCTATGGCTACACCTTC. Protein product: CASSEARGAKFYGYTF.

This sequence joins TRBV5-8 and TRBJ1-6, with D unclear. Trimming removed 4 bases from V and 10 bases from J, with 15 bases in between. In germline, CDR1 is SGHTS, CDR2 YDEGEE. CDR3 length equals 14 residues. The CDR3: CASSRPFRESPLHF. Here the CDR3 DNA reads TGTGCCAGCAGCCGCCCCTTTCGTGAGTCACCCCTCCACTTT.

The rearrangement uses TRBV4-3 and TRBJ2-1; D is uncertain. Trimming removed 0 bases from V and 6 bases from J, with 9 bases in between. Looked up from germline, CDR1 is LGHNA and CDR2 is YSLEER. The CDR3 loop spans 14 amino acids. The CDR3 sequence is CASSQERRSNEQFF. The CDR3 DNA follows: TGCGCCAGCAGCCAAGAAAGGAGAAGCAATGAGCAGTTCTTC.

This chain uses TRBV2 with TRBJ2-7, with 11 nucleotides matching TRBD2. The CDR3 extends over 13 amino acids. The junction had 10 bases not matched to a gene; V was cut back by 11 bases and J by 7 bases. From germline, CDR1 is SNHLY and CDR2 FYNNEI. CDR3 residues: CAAQTSGDLEQYF. In DNA, the CDR3 is TGTGCCGCCCAGACTAGCGGGGATCTGGAGCAGTACTTC.

This chain joins TRBV13 and TRBJ1-3, with 7 bases identical to TRBD1. V lost 5 bases to trimming and J lost 0 bases; unmatched junction nucleotides: 4. This CDR3 contains 15 residues. The germline V gene has CDR1 PRHDT and CDR2 FYEKMQ (reference sequence). The CDR3 is CASSPGQFSGNTIYF. The CDR3 DNA is TGTGCCAGCAGCCCGGGACAGTTCTCTGGAAACACCATATATTTT.